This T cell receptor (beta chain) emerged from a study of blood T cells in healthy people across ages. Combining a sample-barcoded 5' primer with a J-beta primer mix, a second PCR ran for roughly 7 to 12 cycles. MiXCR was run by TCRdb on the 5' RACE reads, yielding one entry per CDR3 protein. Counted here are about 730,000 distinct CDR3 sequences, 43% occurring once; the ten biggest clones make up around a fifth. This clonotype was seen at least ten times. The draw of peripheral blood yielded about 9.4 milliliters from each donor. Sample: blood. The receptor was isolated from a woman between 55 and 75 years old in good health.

In DNA form, the CDR3 reads TGTGCCAGCAGCTCTATGACAGGGGTCAATGAGCAGTTCTTC. Translating gives CASSSMTGVNEQFF. The V gene is TRBV7-2, the J gene TRBJ2-1; 8 bases map to TRBD1. Germline V gene lookup returns CDR1 SGHTA and CDR2 FQGNSA. The CDR3 loop spans 14 amino acids. V dropped 4 bases and J dropped 6; count of bases not matched to a gene: 5.